These 31 T cell receptor beta chains share one sample of origin, sequenced in a study of T cells of healthy individuals. TCRdb re-derived calls from the 5' RACE reads in MiXCR, one entry per CDR3 protein. Among more than 85,000 distinct CDR3 sequences, around 17% were seen once, and the ten largest hold approximately 6%. The origin of the receptors is a human donor in good health.

This clonotype was recorded a few times. The chain couples TRBV5-1 to TRBJ2-1; a possible D gene is TRBD1 (6 bases). CDR3 length equals 15 residues. Trimming left V 0 bases short and J 5 bases short, with 12 bases between. Germline CDR1 SGHRS, CDR2 YFSETQ. The CDR3 loop is CASSLAPNRDNEQFF. The CDR3 DNA is TGCGCCAGCAGCTTGGCCCCTAACAGGGACAATGAGCAGTTCTTC.

This clonotype was observed a handful of times. CDR3 sequence reads: CASSQDFWQGETGELFF. The CDR3 nucleotides are TGCGCCAGCAGCCAAGATTTTTGGCAGGGGGAAACCGGGGAGCTGTTTTTT. The V call is TRBV4-3, the J call TRBJ2-2; the match to TRBD1 covers 7 bases. Germline CDR1 reads LGHNA; CDR2 reads YSLEER. CDR3 size: 17 residues. The V gene end was trimmed by 0 bases and the J gene end by 5 bases; junction bases not matched to a gene: 9.

This clonotype was observed a handful of times. The chain joins TRBV12-3 or TRBV12-4 to TRBJ2-5, with unresolved D. This CDR3 is built from 13 residues. V was pared by 6 bases and J by 5 bases, with 13 bases between. This chain's CDR3 is CASRPPRMETQYF. CDR3 DNA: TGTGCCAGCAGGCCCCCCCGCATGGAGACCCAGTACTTC.

This clonotype has more than one count but fewer than ten. The chain joins TRBV30 to TRBJ2-4; possibly TRBD1 for D (5 bases). Germline V gene sequence: CDR1 GTSNPN, CDR2 SVGIG (reference sequence). CDR3 length: 13 residues. Trimming shortened V by 2 bases and J by 5 bases, and 10 bases separated the two germline ends. The CDR3 bases are TGTGCCTGGAGTCAGACAGTGCAAAACATTCAGTACTTC. Residues: CAWSQTVQNIQYF.

V and J are TRBV28 and TRBJ1-1, with D tentatively TRBD1 (5 bases). The CDR3 loop spans 14 amino acids. Germline V gene sequence: CDR1 MDHEN, CDR2 SYDVKM. Trimming left V 4 bases short and J 8 bases short, with 17 bases between. The CDR3 DNA is TGTGCCAGCAGTTCCCGGCCCAGGGCGACGGAAGCTTTCTTT. Its translation: CASSSRPRATEAFF.

In its sample, this clonotype was seen once. A much larger clone lies a single base off, so this may be a read error. This chain joins TRBV7-3 and TRBJ2-1; the match to TRBD1 covers 8 bases. CDR1 is SGHTA and CDR2 is FQGTGA in the germline V gene. The CDR3 runs to 14 residues. Here the CDR3 DNA reads TGTGGCAGCAGCTACGGACAGGGTAACAATGAGCAGTTCTTC. Translating gives CGSSYGQGNNEQFF.

The genes are TRBV7-6 and TRBJ2-7, with 8 bases lining up with TRBD1. The V gene end was trimmed by 0 bases and the J gene end by 3 bases; junction bases not matched to a gene: 7. Per germline, CDR1 SGHVS and CDR2 FNYEAQ. The CDR3 has 16 amino acids. CDR3 amino acids: CASSLAWETGVYEQYF. CDR3 DNA: TGTGCCAGCAGCTTAGCGTGGGAGACAGGGGTCTACGAGCAGTACTTC.

The sample holds many counts of this clonotype. The chain has TRBV4-1 and TRBJ2-2; D remains unclear. V was cut by 0 bases and J by 0 bases, with 14 bases left in between. The CDR3 sequence is 18 residues long. Germline values: CDR1 MGHRA, CDR2 YSYEKL. The CDR3 loop reads CASSQDRRTLPNTGELFF. The CDR3 DNA sequence: TGCGCCAGCAGCCAAGATCGGCGGACCCTACCGAACACCGGGGAGCTGTTTTTT.

This clonotype was seen ten or more times. The rearrangement uses TRBV12-3 or TRBV12-4 and TRBJ2-7; 7 bases fit TRBD1. The CDR3 spans 14 residues. Trimming took 5 bases from V and 9 from J; bases not matched to a gene: 13. The CDR3 bases are TGTGCCAGCAGTCCAGGGACAGTACCTATAGGGCAGTACTTC. Its protein is CASSPGTVPIGQYF.

This clonotype was counted many times. The chain uses TRBV6-2 or TRBV6-3 and TRBJ2-1; 9 bases agree with TRBD1. The CDR3 consists of 15 residues. V dropped 4 bases and J dropped 0; count of bases not matched to a gene: 1. Germline V gene sequence: CDR1 MNHEY, CDR2 SVGEGT. The CDR3 DNA sequence: TGTGCCAGCAGTTCGACAGGGGGCTCCTACAATGAGCAGTTCTTC. The encoded protein is CASSSTGGSYNEQFF.

J is TRBJ2-7 and V is TRBV18, with D tentatively TRBD1 (5 bases). There are 13 residues in the CDR3. Germline CDR1 is KGHSH and CDR2 is LQKENI. V was shortened by 6 bases and J by 2 bases, with 11 bases between the two germline ends. The CDR3 loop is CASSPQGTYEQYF. The CDR3, as DNA: TGTGCCAGCTCGCCTCAGGGAACCTACGAGCAGTACTTC.

Many counts were recorded for this clonotype. The chain links TRBV6-4 to TRBJ2-6, with TRBD1 matching over 7 bases. The junction had 0 bases not matched to a gene; V was cut back by 3 bases and J by 1 base. Germline lookup yields CDR1 MRHNA and CDR2 SNTAGT. This CDR3 is 15 amino acids long. CDR3: CASSEGQSGANVLTF. CDR3 bases: TGTGCCAGCAGTGAGGGACAGTCTGGGGCCAACGTCCTGACTTTC.

In this sample, this clonotype turned up many times. The chain has TRBV4-2 and TRBJ1-1; D gene unclear. The CDR3 is 15 residues long. Deletions cut 1 base from V and 1 base from J, with 10 bases between. CDR1 is LGHNA, CDR2 YNFKEQ, per germline. The CDR3 DNA reads TGTGCCAGCAGCCAAGTGACAACATCGAACACTGAAGCTTTCTTT. It encodes CASSQVTTSNTEAFF.

This clonotype was counted ten times or more. This chain uses TRBV4-2 with TRBJ1-2, with unresolved D. The length of the CDR3 is 14 residues. The germline CDR1 and CDR2 sequences are LGHNA and YNFKEQ. V was cut by 0 bases and J by 0 bases, with 5 bases left in between. CDR3 sequence reads: CASSQEATNYGYTF. The CDR3 coding sequence is TGTGCCAGCAGCCAAGAGGCAACTAACTATGGCTACACCTTC.

This clonotype was observed a handful of times. The gene calls are TRBV9 and TRBJ2-6, with TRBD1 matching over 9 bases. V was pared by 0 bases and J by 0 bases, with 7 bases of the junction left unmatched. CDR1 SGDLS and CDR2 YYNGEE come from the germline V gene. The CDR3 loop spans 19 amino acids. CDR3 in amino acids: CASSVEGTGRLSGANVLTF. The CDR3 coding sequence is TGTGCCAGCAGCGTAGAGGGGACAGGGCGCCTCTCTGGGGCCAACGTCCTGACTTTC.

The chain couples TRBV20-1 to TRBJ2-1; D gene uncertain. Germline lookup yields CDR1 DFQATT and CDR2 SNEGSKA (reference sequence). V was shortened by 5 bases and J by 5 bases, with 10 bases between the two germline ends. The CDR3 is 12 amino acids. The CDR3 DNA reads TGCAGTGCTCAACCAGATAACAATGAGCAGTTCTTC. Translating it yields CSAQPDNNEQFF.

Many counts were recorded for this clonotype. The chain is built from TRBV10-3 and TRBJ2-1, with a possible D match to TRBD2 (6 bases). This CDR3 has 18 amino acids. From germline, CDR1 is ENHRY and CDR2 SYGVKD. Trimming took 0 bases from V and 0 from J, leaving 15 bases between them. DNA for the CDR3: TGTGCCATCAGTGAGTCGACGGCTAGCGCGCCCTCCTACAATGAGCAGTTCTTC. Protein product: CAISESTASAPSYNEQFF.

There are a few counts of this clonotype. The rearrangement links TRBV6-2 or TRBV6-3 to TRBJ1-5, with unresolved D. The V end lost 2 bases, the J end lost 1 base, and 9 bases lay between the germline ends. The CDR3 has 15 amino acids. CDR1 MNHEY and CDR2 SVGEGT come from the germline V gene. The CDR3 reads CASSYPDPSNQPQHF. DNA for the CDR3: TGTGCCAGCAGTTACCCTGACCCGAGCAATCAGCCCCAGCATTTT.

For the CDR3, the DNA is TGTGCCAGCAGTGATGCGGGAGACCCCTACAATGAGCAGTTCTTC. Encoded protein: CASSDAGDPYNEQFF. The chain joins TRBV6-4 to TRBJ2-1; 7 bases map to TRBD2. Germline loops: CDR1 MRHNA, CDR2 SNTAGT. The CDR3 consists of 15 residues. The junction had 4 bases not matched to a gene; V was cut back by 3 bases and J by 2 bases.

The chain recombines TRBV20-1 with TRBJ1-5; possibly TRBD1 for D (6 bases). Germline values: CDR1 DFQATT, CDR2 SNEGSKA (reference sequence). Trimming left V 1 base short and J 0 bases short, with 16 bases between. The CDR3 consists of 17 residues. CDR3 nucleotide sequence: TGCAGTGCTAGAGGGGGGGCCAGGGGCCATAGCAATCAGCCCCAGCATTTT. Protein: CSARGGARGHSNQPQHF.

This clonotype was seen once. This may come from a read error, since a much larger clone is one base off. The CDR3 is CASSSSADTQYF. CDR3 sequence (DNA): TGTGCCAGCAGTTCTAGCGCAGATACGCAGTATTTT. The rearrangement links TRBV28 to TRBJ2-3; D may be TRBD2 (6 bases). Germline lookup yields CDR1 MDHEN and CDR2 SYDVKM. This CDR3 has 12 residues. Trimming took off 4 bases at V and 4 bases at J, with 6 bases between the two ends.

The chain has TRBV4-3 and TRBJ2-7; TRBD2 is a possible D gene (6 bases). CDR3 size: 16 residues. Between the trimmed V and J ends, which lost 0 bases and 0 bases, there was a span of 12 bases. Germline V CDR1 and CDR2: LGHNA, YSLEER. As DNA, the CDR3 is TGCGCCAGCAGCCAAGACCAACGGGAGAGCTCCTACGAGCAGTACTTC. It is translated as CASSQDQRESSYEQYF.

This sequence joins TRBV29-1 and TRBJ2-6; no reliable D call. Trimming removed 3 bases at V and 1 base at J, with 1 base between. Germline CDR1 and CDR2: SQVTM and ANQGSEA. The CDR3 is 12 amino acids. CDR3 DNA sequence: TGCAGCGTTGATTCTGGGGCCAACGTCCTGACTTTC. This gives the protein CSVDSGANVLTF.

This clonotype has a count of ten or more. This chain joins TRBV29-1 and TRBJ2-7, with a weak D call TRBD2 (6 bases). With 6 bases removed from V and 7 bases from J, the gap between germline ends came to 16 bases. CDR3 length: 12 residues. The germline V gene has CDR1 SQVTM and CDR2 ANQGSEA. The CDR3 spells CSVGNGSGEQYF. CDR3 bases: TGCAGCGTCGGGAACGGGAGTGGGGAGCAGTACTTC.

The rearrangement links TRBV12-3 or TRBV12-4 to TRBJ2-1, with D tentatively TRBD1 (6 bases). The CDR3 runs to 16 residues. Trimming took off 3 bases at V and 6 bases at J, with 18 bases between the two ends. The CDR3 region has the DNA TGTGCCAGCAGTTTTCCTGGGACAAGGTGGCCCAATGAGCAGTTCTTC. Translation gives CASSFPGTRWPNEQFF.

The rearrangement uses TRBV6-5 and TRBJ2-3; the D is unclear. This CDR3 has 11 residues. Trimming removed 6 bases from V and 5 bases from J, with 6 bases in between. Germline CDR1 MNHEY, CDR2 SVGAGI. CDR3 in amino acids: CASRKLDTQYF. The CDR3 nucleotides read TGTGCCAGCAGGAAATTAGATACGCAGTATTTT.

This chain links TRBV19 with TRBJ1-5, with 8 positions matching TRBD1. Germline-derived CDR1 and CDR2 are LNHDA and SQIVND (reference sequence). V gave up 3 bases and J gave up 5 bases; unmatched junction bases: 6. The CDR3 spans 15 residues. The chain's CDR3 is CASSISTGVYQPQHF. The CDR3 bases are TGTGCCAGTAGTATCTCGACAGGGGTATATCAGCCCCAGCATTTT.

This clonotype was found a few times. The chain couples TRBV4-1 to TRBJ2-7; a weak D match, TRBD2 (6 bases). Trimming pared 1 base from V and 4 bases from J, leaving 11 bases between. CDR1 is MGHRA, CDR2 YSYEKL, per germline. This CDR3 is built from 14 residues. This chain's CDR3 is CASSQARREYEQYF. The CDR3 coding sequence is TGCGCCAGCAGCCAAGCTAGGCGGGAATACGAGCAGTACTTC.

This clonotype was observed a handful of times. The chain has TRBV20-1 and TRBJ2-7; tentative D call: TRBD2 (6 bases). Trimming removed 3 bases from V and 0 bases from J, with 12 bases in between. The CDR3 totals 14 residues. The germline gives CDR1 DFQATT, CDR2 SNEGSKA (reference sequence). CDR3 region: CSASGRFHSYEQYF. The CDR3 DNA is TGCAGTGCTAGTGGGAGGTTTCACTCCTACGAGCAGTACTTC.

This clonotype was detected many times. The chain employs TRBV20-1 and TRBJ2-3; no reliable D call. Germline V gives CDR1 DFQATT, CDR2 SNEGSKA (reference sequence). V lost 0 bases and J 0 bases, leaving 13 bases between the germline ends. The CDR3 totals 16 residues. CDR3 sequence: CSARDLRTTSTDTQYF. In DNA form, the CDR3 reads TGCAGTGCTAGAGATCTGAGAACCACTAGCACAGATACGCAGTATTTT.

The V and J genes are TRBV5-5 and TRBJ2-7; D may be TRBD2 (5 bases). The V gene lost 4 bases and the J gene lost 5 bases, with 19 bases spanning the gap. The germline CDR1 and CDR2 sequences are SGHKS and YYEKEE (reference sequence). This CDR3 contains 15 residues. CDR3 DNA sequence: TGTGCCAGCAGCGGAACCAACACCGGACTCCACGAGCAGTACTTC. It encodes CASSGTNTGLHEQYF.